The following is a T cell receptor beta chain sequence with its context. Its target antigen remains unknown. One end of the junction does not line up with germline, which may come from a read error. Without any cell sorting, total RNA and DNA were extracted together from around 20-30 mg of bulk tissue using the AllPrep DNA/RNA mini kit. About 5 patients with histopathologically diagnosed primary liver carcinoma underwent surgical resection in China between November 2015 and 2016. Chronic HBV infection was present in the patients, and the patients were treatment-naive at sampling. Five spatially separated regions were sampled from each tumor: the superior, inferior, left-lateral and right-lateral poles, plus the tumor centre. According to histology, viable tumor cells made up more than 80% of every tumor sample. Fresh tumor and adjacent tissue pieces were bisected; one half was stored in RNAlater at -80°C, the other sent for histology.

Starting from about 500 ng total RNA, TCRbeta-specific cDNA was produced by reverse transcription with a constant-region primer and ProtoScript II reverse transcriptase. The TCRbeta libraries were prepared through three rounds of nested multiplex PCR following a slightly modified ARM-PCR procedure. Multiplex TRBV1-TRBV30 forward primers and a Cbeta reverse primer were used in the first two PCR rounds, each of which was run for around 10 cycles. A final 25-cycle PCR with Deep VentR polymerase added sample barcodes and Illumina adapters. Before sequencing, amplicons of 200-500 bp were purified from gel using a QIAquick gel extraction kit. An Illumina HiSeq 2500 was used to sequence the TCRbeta amplicons with 250-bp paired-end reads. The paper's processing steps were these. Trimmomatic v0.33 was used to quality-trim the reads, and FLASH v1.2.11 was used to merge paired reads so that full CDR3 sequences could be recovered. V, D and J germline segments were assigned to the rearranged TCRbeta sequences by MiGEC v1.2.1b. VDJtools v1.0.0 computed clonotype statistics and Shannon-Wiener diversity indices. To reduce sampling bias, subsequent analyses other than the diversity analysis used only the 250 most abundant clonotypes in each sample. The public reads were quality trimmed at Q25 with fastp and then assembled into clones with MiXCR by TCRdb, keeping productive beta chains. Rows merge per CDR3 protein into single entries with the most common DNA and genes. In this record, the V and J calls reflect TCRdb's handling and not the investigators' own analysis. The sample includes 44,000 or so distinct CDR3 sequences, with less than 75% observed a single time. Together, the top ten hold approximately 31% of the sample.

This entry is derived from a study of tumor-infiltrating lymphocytes in primary liver carcinoma (dated by TCRdb to 2017 to 2019). Context from the whole study: Hepatocellular carcinoma (four) or combined HCC and intrahepatic cholangiocarcinoma (one) was present in the five patients, who were three men and two women aged 30 to 69 years. Across five regions of each liver tumor, along with adjacent normal tissue and blood, the study brought together TCRbeta repertoire sequencing, expression microarrays and whole-exome sequencing. The roughly 25 tumor region samples were profiled with Agilent mRNA microarrays so that TCRbeta repertoire diversity could be related to the local molecular phenotype. A total of approximately 35 specimens from 5 patients underwent TCRbeta repertoire sequencing, comprising approximately 25 tumor regions, 5 adjacent noncancerous liver tissues and 5 peripheral blood samples. Reproducibility between technical replicate repertoires was high, with correlation coefficients above 0.98 and mean shared-clone rates about 0.9. Each sample produced about 3.65 to 7.13 million productive TCRbeta reads, and read depth showed no significant difference between tissue types. The five patients had tumors of stage T1-T3 N0M0, with maximum diameters ranging from roughly 4.2 to 11 cm.

Overall study outcomes, separate from this receptor: Only a few patients were included in the study, and the authors note that the findings should be validated in a larger study. Because sequencing covered only the TCR beta chain and unpaired alpha chains were not captured, true repertoire diversity is likely underestimated. Since the samples were bulk and unsorted, there was no way to compare CD4+ and CD8+ T cell repertoires. Only about 8-25% of top clones were present in all five regions of a tumor, suggesting spatial heterogeneity of tumor-infiltrating T cells. A significantly larger repertoire fraction was made up by the top 250 clones in tumors than in blood (p = 0.039). Pairs of tumor regions showed greater repertoire overlap (mean around 36%) than tumor-adjacent pairs (about 17%) or tumor-blood pairs (approximately 15%), which is consistent with antigen-driven expansion.

Spanning cysteine to phenylalanine, the CDR3 consists of 14 amino acids. The sequence is cut down to CDR3 DNA, 42 bases in frame from base 1. The sequenced material came from liver tumor tissue from sampling region 5. The cell subset or site tag for this specimen amounts to: tumor region T5, tumor centre. The chain uses TRBV12-3 or TRBV12-4 and TRBJ1-5; TRBD1 is a weak D gene call, 5 bases matching. The origin of this receptor is a man aged 35 to 55 with primary liver carcinoma and hepatitis B virus infection. The encoded CDR3 is CVSNLGGVDQPQHF. The sequence in DNA is TGTGTCAGCAACCTAGGAGGGGTCGATCAGCCCCAGCATTTT.